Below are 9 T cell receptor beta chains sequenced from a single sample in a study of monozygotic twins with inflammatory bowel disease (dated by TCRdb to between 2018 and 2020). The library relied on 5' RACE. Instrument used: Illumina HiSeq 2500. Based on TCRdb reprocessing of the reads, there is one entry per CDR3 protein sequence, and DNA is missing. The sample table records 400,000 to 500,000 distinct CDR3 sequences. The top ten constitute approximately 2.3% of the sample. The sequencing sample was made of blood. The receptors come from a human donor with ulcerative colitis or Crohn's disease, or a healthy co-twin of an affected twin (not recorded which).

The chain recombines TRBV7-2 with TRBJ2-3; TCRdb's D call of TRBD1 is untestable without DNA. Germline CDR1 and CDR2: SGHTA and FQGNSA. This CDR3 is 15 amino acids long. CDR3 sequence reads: CASLGGGLATDTQYF.

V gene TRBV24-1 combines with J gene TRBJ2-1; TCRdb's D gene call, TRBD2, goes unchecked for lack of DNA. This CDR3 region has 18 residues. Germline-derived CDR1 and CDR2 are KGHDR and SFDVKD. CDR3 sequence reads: CATSDPGTSGRPYNEQFF.

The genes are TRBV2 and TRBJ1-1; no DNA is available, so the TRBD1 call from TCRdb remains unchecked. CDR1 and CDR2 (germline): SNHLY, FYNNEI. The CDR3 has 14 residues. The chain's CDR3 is CASSESKRGGEAFF.

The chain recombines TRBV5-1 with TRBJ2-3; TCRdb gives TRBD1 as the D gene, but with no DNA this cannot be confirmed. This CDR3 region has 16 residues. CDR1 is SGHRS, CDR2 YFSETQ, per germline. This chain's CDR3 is CASSLDMAGIGDTQYF.

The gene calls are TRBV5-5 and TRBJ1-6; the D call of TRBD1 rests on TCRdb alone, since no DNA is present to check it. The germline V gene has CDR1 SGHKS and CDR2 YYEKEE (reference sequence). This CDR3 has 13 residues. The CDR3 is CASSPGTNSPLHF.

CDR3 in amino acids: CASSLAGVSENIQYF. V and J are TRBV12-3 or TRBV12-4 and TRBJ2-4. CDR3 size: 15 residues.

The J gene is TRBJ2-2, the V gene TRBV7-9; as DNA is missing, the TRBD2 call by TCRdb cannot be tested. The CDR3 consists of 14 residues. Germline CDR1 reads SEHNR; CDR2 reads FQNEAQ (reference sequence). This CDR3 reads CASSTRTPDGELFF.

The CDR3 spells CSARDPWTSEDFNEQFF. V and J are TRBV20-1 and TRBJ2-1; TCRdb lists TRBD2, though no DNA is available to test this call. Per germline, CDR1 DFQATT and CDR2 SNEGSKA (reference sequence). This CDR3 has 17 amino acids.

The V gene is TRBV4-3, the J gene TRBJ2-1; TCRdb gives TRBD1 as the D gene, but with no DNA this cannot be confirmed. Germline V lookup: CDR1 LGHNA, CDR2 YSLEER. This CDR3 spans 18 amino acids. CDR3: CASSTRTGGTSTYNEQFF.